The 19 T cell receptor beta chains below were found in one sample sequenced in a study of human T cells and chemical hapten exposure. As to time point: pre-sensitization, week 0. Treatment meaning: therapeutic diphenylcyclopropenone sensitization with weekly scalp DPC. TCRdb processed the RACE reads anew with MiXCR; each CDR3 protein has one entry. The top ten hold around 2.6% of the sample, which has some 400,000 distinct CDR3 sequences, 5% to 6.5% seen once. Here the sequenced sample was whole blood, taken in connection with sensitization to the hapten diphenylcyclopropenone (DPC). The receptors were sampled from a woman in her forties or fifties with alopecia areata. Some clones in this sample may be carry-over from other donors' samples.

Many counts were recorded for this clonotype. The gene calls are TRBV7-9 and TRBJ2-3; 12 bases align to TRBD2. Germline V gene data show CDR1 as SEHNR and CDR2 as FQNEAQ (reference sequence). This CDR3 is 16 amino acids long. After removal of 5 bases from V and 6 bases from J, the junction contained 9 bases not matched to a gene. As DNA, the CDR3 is TGTGCCAGCAGCCATCCACTAGCGGGGGGTACGGATACGCAGTATTTT. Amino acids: CASSHPLAGGTDTQYF.

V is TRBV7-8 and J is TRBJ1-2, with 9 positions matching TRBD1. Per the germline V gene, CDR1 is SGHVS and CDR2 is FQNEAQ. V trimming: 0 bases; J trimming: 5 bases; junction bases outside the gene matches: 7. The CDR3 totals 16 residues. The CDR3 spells CASSLARGDRDYGYTF. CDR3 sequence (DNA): TGTGCCAGCAGCTTAGCGCGGGGGGACAGGGATTATGGCTACACCTTC.

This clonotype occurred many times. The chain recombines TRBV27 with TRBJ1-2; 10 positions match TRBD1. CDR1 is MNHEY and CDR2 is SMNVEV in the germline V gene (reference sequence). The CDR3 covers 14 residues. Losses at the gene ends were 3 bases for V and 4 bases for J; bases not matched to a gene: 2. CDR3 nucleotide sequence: TGTGCCAGCAGTTTTGGGACAGGGGCCTATGGCTACACCTTC. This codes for CASSFGTGAYGYTF.

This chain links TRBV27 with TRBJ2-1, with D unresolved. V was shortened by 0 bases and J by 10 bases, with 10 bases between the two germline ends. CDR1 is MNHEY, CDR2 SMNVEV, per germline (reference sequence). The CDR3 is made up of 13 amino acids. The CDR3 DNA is TGTGCCAGCAGTTTATCCCCAGTCAGGGAGCAGTTCTTC. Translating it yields CASSLSPVREQFF.

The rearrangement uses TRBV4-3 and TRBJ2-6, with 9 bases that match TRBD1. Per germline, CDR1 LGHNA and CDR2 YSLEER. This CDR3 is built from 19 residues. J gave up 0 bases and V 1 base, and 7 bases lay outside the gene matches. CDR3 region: CASSQVPTGGPSGANVLTF. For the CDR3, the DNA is TGCGCCAGCAGCCAAGTCCCCACAGGGGGCCCCTCTGGGGCCAACGTCCTGACTTTC.

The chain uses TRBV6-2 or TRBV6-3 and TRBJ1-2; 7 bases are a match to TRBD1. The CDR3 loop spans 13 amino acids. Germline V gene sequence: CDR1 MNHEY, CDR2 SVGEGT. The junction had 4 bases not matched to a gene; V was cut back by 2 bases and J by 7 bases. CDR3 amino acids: CASSYGTAVGYTF. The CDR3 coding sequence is TGTGCCAGCAGTTACGGGACAGCAGTTGGCTACACCTTC.

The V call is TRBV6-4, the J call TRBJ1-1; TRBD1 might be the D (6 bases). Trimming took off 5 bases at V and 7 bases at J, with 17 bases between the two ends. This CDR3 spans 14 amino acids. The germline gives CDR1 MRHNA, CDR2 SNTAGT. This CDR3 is CASSPSQGRGEAFF. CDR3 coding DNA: TGTGCCAGCAGTCCGAGTCAGGGGCGGGGTGAAGCTTTCTTT.

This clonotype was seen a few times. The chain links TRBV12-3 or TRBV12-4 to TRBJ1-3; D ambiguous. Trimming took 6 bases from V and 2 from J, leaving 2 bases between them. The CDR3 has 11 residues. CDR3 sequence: CASRPGNTIYF. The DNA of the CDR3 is TGTGCCAGCAGGCCTGGAAACACCATATATTTT.

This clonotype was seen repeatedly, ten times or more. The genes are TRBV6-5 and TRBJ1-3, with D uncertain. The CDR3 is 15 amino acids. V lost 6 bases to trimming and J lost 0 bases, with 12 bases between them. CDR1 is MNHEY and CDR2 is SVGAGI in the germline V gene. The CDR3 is CASSPSYPSGNTIYF. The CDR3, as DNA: TGTGCCAGCAGCCCCTCCTACCCCTCTGGAAACACCATATATTTT.

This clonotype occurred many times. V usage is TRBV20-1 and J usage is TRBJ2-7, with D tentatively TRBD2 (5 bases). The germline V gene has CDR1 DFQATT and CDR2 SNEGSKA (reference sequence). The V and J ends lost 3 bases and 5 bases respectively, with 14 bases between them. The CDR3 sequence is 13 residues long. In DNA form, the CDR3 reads TGCAGTGCTAGTCCTACTAGTAGCCACGAGCAGTACTTC. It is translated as CSASPTSSHEQYF.

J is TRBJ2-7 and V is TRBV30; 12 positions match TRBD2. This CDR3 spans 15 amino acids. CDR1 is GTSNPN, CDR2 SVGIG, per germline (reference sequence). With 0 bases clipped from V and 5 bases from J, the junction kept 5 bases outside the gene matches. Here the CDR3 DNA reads TGTGCCTGGAGTGTGAGTCTAGCGGGAGGGAACGAGCAGTACTTC. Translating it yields CAWSVSLAGGNEQYF.

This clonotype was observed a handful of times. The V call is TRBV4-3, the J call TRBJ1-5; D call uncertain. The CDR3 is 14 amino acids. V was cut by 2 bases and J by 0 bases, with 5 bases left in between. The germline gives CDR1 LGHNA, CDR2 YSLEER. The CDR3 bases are TGCGCCAGCAGCCAACAGAGTAGCAATCAGCCCCAGCATTTT. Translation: CASSQQSSNQPQHF.

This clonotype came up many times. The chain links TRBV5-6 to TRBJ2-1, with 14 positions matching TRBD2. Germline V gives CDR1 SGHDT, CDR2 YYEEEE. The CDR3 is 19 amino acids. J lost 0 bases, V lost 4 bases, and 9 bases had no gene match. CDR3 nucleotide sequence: TGTGCCAGCAGCGTCACCGGGACTAGCGGGAGCCTCTCCTACAATGAGCAGTTCTTC. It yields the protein CASSVTGTSGSLSYNEQFF.

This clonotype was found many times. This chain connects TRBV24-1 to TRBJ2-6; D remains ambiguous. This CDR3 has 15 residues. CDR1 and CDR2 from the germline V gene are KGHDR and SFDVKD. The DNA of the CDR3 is TGTGCGATGCCGGAAAAGGGATCTGGGGCCAACGTCCTGACTTTC. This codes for CAMPEKGSGANVLTF.

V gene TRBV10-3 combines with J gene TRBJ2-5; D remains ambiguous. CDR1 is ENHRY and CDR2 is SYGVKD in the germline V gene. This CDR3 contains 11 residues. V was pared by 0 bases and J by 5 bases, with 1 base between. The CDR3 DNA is TGTGCCATCAGTGAGTCGGAGACCCAGTACTTC. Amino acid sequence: CAISESETQYF.

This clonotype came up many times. CDR3 protein: CASSYSEGNIQYF. CDR3 nucleotides: TGTGCCAGCAGTTACTCGGAGGGAAACATTCAGTACTTC. V usage is TRBV6-2 or TRBV6-3 and J usage is TRBJ2-4; D possibly corresponds to TRBD2 (6 bases). The CDR3 totals 13 residues. Trimming took 0 bases from V and 6 from J, leaving 6 bases between them. Germline assignment: CDR1 MNHEY and CDR2 SVGEGT.

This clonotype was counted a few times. The CDR3 reads CASSVGYGPYEQYF. Here the CDR3 DNA reads TGTGCCAGCAGTGTTGGGTACGGCCCCTACGAGCAGTACTTC. The chain carries TRBV6-1 and TRBJ2-7, with no clear D. Germline CDR1 is MNHNS and CDR2 is SASEGT. The ends were cut back, 4 bases at V and 2 bases at J, with 12 bases in the middle. The CDR3 contains 14 residues.

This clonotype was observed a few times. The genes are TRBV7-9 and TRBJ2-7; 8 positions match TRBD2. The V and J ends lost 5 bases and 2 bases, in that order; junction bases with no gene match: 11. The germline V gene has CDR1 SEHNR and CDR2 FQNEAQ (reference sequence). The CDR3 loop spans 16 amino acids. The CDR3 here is CASSPLSGKVPYEQYF. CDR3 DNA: TGTGCCAGCAGCCCCCTTAGCGGGAAGGTTCCCTACGAGCAGTACTTC.

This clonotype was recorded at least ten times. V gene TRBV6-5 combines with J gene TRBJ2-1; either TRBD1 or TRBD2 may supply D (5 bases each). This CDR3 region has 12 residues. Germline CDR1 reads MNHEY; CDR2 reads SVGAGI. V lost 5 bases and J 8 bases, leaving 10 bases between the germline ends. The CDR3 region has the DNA TGTGCCAGCAGTCACATGGGGGATGAGCAGTTCTTC. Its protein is CASSHMGDEQFF.